This T cell receptor beta chain was observed in a study of regulatory T cells in long-lasting Graves disease. Across the whole study: The antithyroid drugs taken by newly diagnosed Graves' patients had been used for under 3 months.

Only a few counts were recorded for this clonotype. Documented time point: newly diagnosed GD, antithyroid drugs for less than 3 months. Researchers made the TCR library from RNA that was extracted from PBMCs. Building of the TCR beta libraries involved iRepertoire HTBI primers and Arm-PCR of CDR3 regions. TCRdb used MiXCR to reprocess the multiplex PCR reads, holding one entry per CDR3 protein. This table holds 350,000 to 500,000 distinct CDR3 sequences, about 15% found once. A further study also used this sample, focusing on T cells in Graves' hyperthyroidism and ophthalmopathy.

The clonotype comes from a young woman with Graves disease. This material consisted of peripheral blood mononuclear cells (PBMCs), taken at new diagnosis, from a patient treated with antithyroid drugs.

The CDR3 here is CASSPPRRNEQYF. CDR3 DNA sequence: TGTGCCAGCAGCCCCCCCCGAAGGAACGAGCAGTACTTC. The chain links TRBV9 to TRBJ2-7; D unclear. Trimming took 4 bases from V and 5 from J, leaving 13 bases between them. This CDR3 region has 13 residues. Germline CDR1 is SGDLS and CDR2 is YYNGEE. The whole variable domain, filled in from reference TRBV9 and TRBJ2-7, reads DSGVTQTPKHLITATGQRVTLRCSPRSGDLSVYWYQQSLDQGLQFLIQYYNGEERAKGNILERFSAQQFPDLHSELNLSSLELGDSALYFCASSPPRRNEQYFGPGTRLTVT.